The entry below gives a single T cell receptor (beta chain) sequence along with its context. The entry originates in a study of cytomegalovirus exposure and HLA in healthy donors. The germline V gene encodes CDR1 MNHNY and CDR2 SVGAGI (reference sequence). The ends were cut back, 2 bases at V and 10 bases at J, with 12 bases in the middle. The CDR3 sequence is 14 residues long. The PCR had 60 Vbeta and 13 Jbeta primers. Here immunoSEQ multiplex PCR was the method, and the copy in TCRdb shows in-frame clones only, minus some. The sample gives 150,000 to 160,000 clones, 70% to 85% of which show up once; under 8.5% is in the top ten.

The chain employs TRBV6-6 and TRBJ1-6; D not certain. The origin of this receptor is a woman between 45 and 60 years old in good health and CMV-seropositive. Sequencing input: PBMCs. This CDR3 is CASSYGMEDSPLHF. The CDR3 DNA sequence: TGTGCCAGCAGTTACGGAATGGAGGACTCACCCCTCCACTTT.